This T cell receptor (beta chain) was documented in a study of graft-versus-host responses after intestinal transplantation. This clone was seen a handful of times. Around 200,000 CFSE-labeled responder cells were plated with around 200,000 irradiated, violet-dye-labeled stimulator cells. This table comes from immunoSEQ multiplex PCR, and its TCRdb copy is limited to in-frame clones, with some not included. This sample has about 21,000 clones, with approximately 33% found just once. Trimming removed 0 bases from V and 8 bases from J, with 11 bases in between. This CDR3 is 13 amino acids long. General study findings and limits: The recipient marrow held GvH clones, and some of them showed up first in ileum or blood. Early post-transplant HvG declines tracked with peak circulating GvH clone levels.

This chain joins TRBV5-7 and TRBJ1-2; D may be TRBD1 (6 bases). TRBV5-7 is marked as an open reading frame, function uncertain. The TCR was taken from a human patient who received an intestinal transplant. Here the sequenced sample was alloreactive CD8+ T cells from a mixed lymphocyte reaction culture, taken before intestinal transplant. The sample's subset: CFSE-low proliferating T cells sorted from roughly six-day pre-transplant mixed lymphocyte reaction (GvH or HvG direction). DNA for the CDR3: TGTGCCAGCAGCTTGGGGGTTGGGGGCGGCTACACCTTC. Its protein product is CASSLGVGGGYTF.